Listed here are 25 T cell receptor beta chains from one sample, sequenced in a study of cytomegalovirus exposure and HLA in healthy donors. Sequenced by immunoSEQ multiplex PCR; TCRdb stores in-frame clones only, minus some. The top ten clones hold 4% to 5.5% of a sample with some 65,000 clones, about 94% of them seen once. The sequenced sample consisted of PBMCs. All receptors come from a man aged 18 to 30 in good health and CMV-seropositive.

The rearrangement links TRBV6-1 to TRBJ1-1; TRBD1 matches 8 bases. The trim removed 4 bases at V and 1 base at J, leaving 5 bases unmatched. The CDR3 covers 15 residues. Germline V lookup: CDR1 MNHNS, CDR2 SASEGT. The CDR3 sequence: CASSADRAWNTEAFF. The CDR3 DNA reads TGTGCCAGCAGTGCGGACAGGGCTTGGAACACTGAAGCTTTCTTT.

V is TRBV11-3 and J is TRBJ2-1; no clear D gene. V was clipped by 5 bases and J by 2 bases, with 7 bases between them. From germline, CDR1 is SGHNT and CDR2 YENEEA. This CDR3 is built from 13 residues. The CDR3 bases are TGTGCCAGCAGCGATGACACCTACAATGAGCAGTTCTTC. Protein product: CASSDDTYNEQFF.

This chain links TRBV28 with TRBJ1-1; D is perhaps TRBD1 (5 bases). Germline assignment: CDR1 MDHEN and CDR2 SYDVKM. Trimming took 8 bases from V and 6 from J, leaving 19 bases between them. This CDR3 is 14 amino acids long. In DNA, the CDR3 is TGTGCCAGCGCCACCGAGGCAGGGTGGTCTGAAGCTTTCTTT. It encodes CASATEAGWSEAFF.

The CDR3 nucleotides read TGTGCCAGCAACAGCAGGGGGTTAGGGGATACGCAGTATTTT. It translates to CASNSRGLGDTQYF. The J gene is TRBJ2-3, the V gene TRBV6-1; 7 nucleotides align to TRBD1. Germline V gene sequence: CDR1 MNHNS, CDR2 SASEGT. Germline trimming cut 7 bases from V and 6 bases from J; bases unmatched to any gene: 10. The CDR3 runs to 14 residues.

A single count supports this clone. The chain recombines TRBV7-9 with TRBJ1-1; D is possibly TRBD1 (5 bases). Germline CDR1 and CDR2: SEHNR and FQNEAQ (reference sequence). This CDR3 has 14 residues. V gave up 2 bases and J gave up 6 bases, with 13 bases separating them. The CDR3 DNA sequence: TGTGCCAGCAGCTTAAGGCCAGGGTTGCCTGAAGCTTTCTTT. Translated: CASSLRPGLPEAFF.

This chain links TRBV2 with TRBJ1-4, with 9 bases that match TRBD1. There are 14 residues in the CDR3. J lost 7 bases, V lost 6 bases, and 6 bases had no gene match. Per the germline V gene, CDR1 is SNHLY and CDR2 is FYNNEI. As DNA, the CDR3 is TGTGCCAGCAGCGCCGGGACAGGGAGTGAAAAACTGTTTTTT. This codes for CASSAGTGSEKLFF.

This clone was seen a single time. The rearrangement links TRBV30 to TRBJ1-2; D uncertain. Trimming removed 5 bases at V and 8 bases at J, with 9 bases between. CDR1 and CDR2 (germline): GTSNPN, SVGIG (reference sequence). The CDR3 consists of 10 residues. As DNA, the CDR3 is TGTGCCTGGTACGGCGGGGGCTACACCTTC. It encodes CAWYGGGYTF.

This clone was seen once. The chain carries TRBV5-6 and TRBJ2-5, with D maybe TRBD1 (5 bases). From germline, CDR1 is SGHDT and CDR2 YYEEEE. The CDR3 totals 18 residues. V was clipped by 4 bases and J by 0 bases, with 22 bases between them. In DNA, the CDR3 is TGTGCCAGCAGCCGAATCTCCACAGGAGCGATGTACCAAGAGACCCAGTACTTC. This encodes CASSRISTGAMYQETQYF. Filled out from reference TRBV5-6 and TRBJ2-5, the complete variable domain reads DAGVTQSPTHLIKTRGQQVTLRCSPKSGHDTVSWYQQALGQGPQFIFQYYEEEERQRGNFPDRFSGHQFPNYSSELNVNALLLGDSALYLCASSRISTGAMYQETQYFGPGTRLLVL.

The chain is built from TRBV29-1 and TRBJ2-1, with 15 nucleotides matching TRBD2. Germline V gene lookup returns CDR1 SQVTM and CDR2 ANQGSEA. CDR3 length equals 20 residues. Trimming took 1 base from V and 9 from J; bases not matched to a gene: 19. Here the CDR3 DNA reads TGCAGCGTTGAAGGTTGGACAGCGGTTTCCGGACTAGCGGGAGGGTCTGAGCAGTTCTTC. Protein sequence: CSVEGWTAVSGLAGGSEQFF.

V usage is TRBV4-3 and J usage is TRBJ2-7; 8 bases are shared with TRBD2. The CDR3 sequence is 16 residues long. Trimming at V came to 4 bases and at J to 7 bases, leaving 15 bases not matched to a gene. Germline values: CDR1 LGHNA, CDR2 YSLEER. CDR3 bases: TGCGCCAGCAGCCCGAGCGACGGGAGGGCCTCAGATGAGCAGTACTTC. Translated: CASSPSDGRASDEQYF.

Concerning this clone: The germline gene is not matched at one end of the junction; a read error may be the cause. The rearrangement uses TRBV19 and TRBJ2-2; 9 positions agree with TRBD2. CDR3 length equals 16 residues. CDR1 LNHDA and CDR2 SQIVND come from the germline V gene (reference sequence). CDR3 amino acids: CASSIRSSGNPGELFF. CDR3 coding DNA: TGTGCCAGTAGTATTCGCTCTAGCGGGAACCCCGGGGAGCTGTTTTTT.

The rearrangement uses TRBV28 and TRBJ1-3; no definite D call. This CDR3 is built from 16 residues. The germline V and J ends were trimmed by 1 base and 3 bases, with 13 bases remaining between them. Germline values: CDR1 MDHEN, CDR2 SYDVKM. The CDR3 region is CASSLSPQVFGNTIYF. As DNA, the CDR3 is TGTGCCAGCAGTTTATCCCCGCAGGTTTTTGGAAACACCATATATTTT.

A single count supports this clone. The CDR3 nucleotides are TGTGCCAGCAGGCGGCGGGGAGATGGCTACACCTTC. Protein: CASRRRGDGYTF. V gene TRBV2 combines with J gene TRBJ1-2, with D unclear. Per germline, CDR1 SNHLY and CDR2 FYNNEI. CDR3 length: 12 amino acids. The V end lost 6 bases, the J end lost 6 bases, and 11 bases lay between the germline ends.

The chain is built from TRBV9 and TRBJ2-1; TRBD2 agrees at 11 bases. CDR3 length: 16 residues. J gave up 9 bases and V 2 bases, and 10 bases lay outside the gene matches. Germline V gene lookup returns CDR1 SGDLS and CDR2 YYNGEE. This CDR3 is CASSVSTSGSWSEQFF. CDR3 DNA: TGTGCCAGCAGCGTGAGCACTAGCGGGAGTTGGAGTGAGCAGTTCTTC.

The chain employs TRBV6-1 and TRBJ1-4; 12 nucleotides align to TRBD1. Germline values: CDR1 MNHNS, CDR2 SASEGT. Trimming cost V 3 bases and J 7 bases; bases outside gene matches: 0. This CDR3 is built from 14 residues. CDR3 protein: CASSEGQGAEKLFF. Here the CDR3 DNA reads TGTGCCAGCAGTGAGGGACAGGGGGCTGAAAAACTGTTTTTT.

This chain connects TRBV28 to TRBJ2-7; D unresolved. Deletions cut 4 bases from V and 0 bases from J, with 16 bases between. CDR1 and CDR2 from the germline V gene are MDHEN and SYDVKM. The CDR3 is 16 amino acids. The DNA of the CDR3 is TGTGCCAGCAGTTATATAAGCTTTTCCGACTCCTACGAGCAGTACTTC. Translated, it gives CASSYISFSDSYEQYF. The variable domain in full, with the rest retrieved from reference TRBV28 and TRBJ2-7, is DVKVTQSSRYLVKRTGEKVFLECVQDMDHENMFWYRQDPGLGLRLIYFSYDVKMKEKGDIPEGYSVSREKKERFSLILESASTNQTSMYLCASSYISFSDSYEQYFGPGTRLTVT.

V gene TRBV10-3 combines with J gene TRBJ1-5, with a weak D call TRBD1 (5 bases). V was trimmed by 4 bases and J by 5 bases, leaving 9 bases between them. The CDR3 loop spans 13 amino acids. Germline assignment: CDR1 ENHRY and CDR2 SYGVKD. The CDR3 is CAISAGGDQPQHF. DNA of the CDR3: TGTGCCATCAGTGCCGGGGGGGATCAGCCCCAGCATTTT.

V and J are TRBV6-5 and TRBJ2-7; 14 bases match TRBD2. The CDR3 loop spans 16 amino acids. The germline V gene has CDR1 MNHEY and CDR2 SVGAGI. After removal of 4 bases from V and 8 bases from J, the junction contained 10 bases not matched to a gene. The CDR3 loop is CASSLEPGLAGVQQYF. The DNA of the CDR3 is TGTGCCAGCAGTTTGGAACCGGGACTAGCGGGAGTTCAGCAGTACTTC.

This chain connects TRBV27 to TRBJ2-7; 7 nucleotides align to TRBD2. The CDR3 spans 16 residues. The ends lost 4 bases at V and 0 bases at J; junction bases unmatched: 9. In germline, CDR1 is MNHEY, CDR2 SMNVEV (reference sequence). This CDR3 is CASSSWTSGSSYEQYF. DNA of the CDR3: TGTGCCAGCAGTTCTTGGACTAGTGGGAGCTCCTACGAGCAGTACTTC.

The V call is TRBV9, the J call TRBJ1-1; no clear D gene. V gave up 2 bases and J gave up 1 base, with 9 bases separating them. Germline-derived CDR1 and CDR2 are SGDLS and YYNGEE. The CDR3 length is 14 residues. CDR3 region: CASSVAQKNTEAFF. The DNA of the CDR3 is TGTGCCAGCAGCGTGGCACAGAAGAACACTGAAGCTTTCTTT.

Note on this clone: Different DNA sequences within this sample yield the same CDR3. The V gene is TRBV10-3, the J gene TRBJ1-1; the D is unclear. Germline V gene lookup returns CDR1 ENHRY and CDR2 SYGVKD. The V end was cut by 10 bases, the J end by 1 base, with 7 bases between. This CDR3 has 11 amino acids. The DNA of the CDR3 is TGTGCCACCACTGGGAACACTGAAGCTTTCTTT. Translating gives CATTGNTEAFF.

In nucleotides, the CDR3 is TGTGCCAGCAGCTTAGGTGGGGGGACCAATTCACCCCTCCACTTT. The encoded protein is CASSLGGGTNSPLHF. This chain joins TRBV7-9 and TRBJ1-6; perhaps TRBD1 as D (5 bases). Per germline, CDR1 SEHNR and CDR2 FQNEAQ (reference sequence). V shed 1 base and J shed 7 bases, with 11 bases lying between them. This CDR3 has 15 residues.

The chain links TRBV19 to TRBJ2-3; D perhaps matches TRBD2 (5 bases). CDR3 length: 15 amino acids. Germline V gene lookup returns CDR1 LNHDA and CDR2 SQIVND (reference sequence). V was cut by 6 bases and J by 1 base, with 14 bases left in between. The CDR3 bases are TGTGCCAGTAGCTTAGTCCTGAGGGGCACAGATACGCAGTATTTT. Translation: CASSLVLRGTDTQYF.

The V and J genes are TRBV5-4 and TRBJ2-1; D is ambiguous. The CDR3 is 12 amino acids. The germline V and J ends were trimmed by 0 bases and 7 bases, with 5 bases remaining between them. Per the germline V gene, CDR1 is SGHNT and CDR2 is YYREEE (reference sequence). The CDR3: CASSLGPNEQFF. CDR3 DNA sequence: TGTGCCAGCAGCTTGGGGCCGAATGAGCAGTTCTTC.

V usage is TRBV15 and J usage is TRBJ2-5, with D perhaps TRBD2 (6 bases). The CDR3 spans 16 residues. Trimming removed 1 base at V and 5 bases at J, with 17 bases between. Germline CDR1 and CDR2: LNHNV and YYDKDF (reference sequence). The chain's CDR3 is CATSRVPLVGGETQYF. CDR3 nucleotide sequence: TGTGCCACCAGCAGAGTTCCCCTAGTTGGGGGGGAGACCCAGTACTTC.